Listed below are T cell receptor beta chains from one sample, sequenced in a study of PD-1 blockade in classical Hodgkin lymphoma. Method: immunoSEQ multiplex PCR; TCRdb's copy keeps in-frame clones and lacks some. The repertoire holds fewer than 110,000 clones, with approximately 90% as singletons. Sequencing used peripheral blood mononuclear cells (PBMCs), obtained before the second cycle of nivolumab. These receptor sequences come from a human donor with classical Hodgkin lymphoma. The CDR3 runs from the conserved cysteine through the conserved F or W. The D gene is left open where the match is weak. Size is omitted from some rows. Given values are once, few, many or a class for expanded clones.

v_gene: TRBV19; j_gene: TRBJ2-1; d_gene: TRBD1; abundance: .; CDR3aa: CASSIKGQGAAYNEQFF; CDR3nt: TGTGCCAGTAGTATAAAAGGGCAGGGGGCTGCCTACAATGAGCAGTTCTTC
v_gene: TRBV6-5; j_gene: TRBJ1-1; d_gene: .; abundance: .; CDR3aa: CASSRGETEAFF; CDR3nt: TGTGCCAGCAGCCGGGGGGAAACTGAAGCTTTCTTT
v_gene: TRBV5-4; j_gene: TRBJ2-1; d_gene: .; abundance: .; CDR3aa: CASSRDLYNEQFF; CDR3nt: TGTGCCAGCAGCAGGGACTTATACAATGAGCAGTTCTTC
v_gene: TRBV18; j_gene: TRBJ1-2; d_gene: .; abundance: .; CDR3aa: CASSPPEGFGYTF; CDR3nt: TGTGCCAGCTCACCACCGGAGGGATTTGGCTACACCTTC
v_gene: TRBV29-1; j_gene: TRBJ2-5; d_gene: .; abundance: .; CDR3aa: CSVEDQRETQYF; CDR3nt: TGCAGCGTTGAAGATCAAAGAGAGACCCAGTACTTC
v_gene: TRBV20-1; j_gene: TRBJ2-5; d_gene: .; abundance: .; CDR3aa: CSVSRETQYF; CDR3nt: TGCAGTGTTAGCCGAGAGACCCAGTACTTC
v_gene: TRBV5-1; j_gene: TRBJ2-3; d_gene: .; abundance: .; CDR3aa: CASSLGAGLNTDTQYF; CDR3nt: TGCGCCAGCAGCTTGGGCGCGGGATTGAACACAGATACGCAGTATTTT
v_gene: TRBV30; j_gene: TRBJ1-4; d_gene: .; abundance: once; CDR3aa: CALPEGGSNEKLFF; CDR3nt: TGTGCCTTACCCGAGGGGGGGTCTAACGAAAAACTGTTTTTT
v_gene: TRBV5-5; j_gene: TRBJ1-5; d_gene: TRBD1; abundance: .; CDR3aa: CASSQGQGGGNQPQHF; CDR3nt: TGTGCCAGCAGCCAGGGACAGGGTGGGGGCAATCAGCCCCAGCATTTT
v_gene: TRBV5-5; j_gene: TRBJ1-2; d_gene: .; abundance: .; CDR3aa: CASSFSTTGPGYTF; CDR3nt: TGTGCCAGCAGCTTCTCAACCACAGGGCCTGGCTACACCTTC
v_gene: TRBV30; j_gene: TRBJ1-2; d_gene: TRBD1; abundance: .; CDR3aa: CASLGTGQGFGYTF; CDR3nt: TGTGCCTCCCTCGGGACGGGACAGGGGTTTGGCTACACCTTC